This T cell receptor beta chain originates from a study of beta chain features in type 1 diabetes. Regarding the study as a whole: Healthy donors had naive, central memory and Treg TCRB repertoires that appeared less similar than those seen among patients.

Expressed TCRB transcripts were sequenced after all isolated RNA was converted to cDNA. TCRdb's copy holds only in-frame clones and misses some; the assay was immunoSEQ multiplex PCR. This table holds hundreds of thousands of clones, 10% to 15% found once. V was cut by 0 bases and J by 4 bases, with 10 bases left in between. The CDR3 is 14 amino acids. CDR1 SGHDT and CDR2 YYEEEE come from the germline V gene. Comments on this clone: Its antigen is unknown.

The chain employs TRBV5-6 and TRBJ1-2; D perhaps matches TRBD1 (5 bases). This receptor was identified in a man in his late teens or twenties in good health. The sequencing sample was made of naive CD4+ T cells from blood. The CDR3 protein is CASSLVGQPYGYTF. The DNA for the CDR3 is TGTGCCAGCAGCTTGGTGGGGCAGCCCTATGGCTACACCTTC.